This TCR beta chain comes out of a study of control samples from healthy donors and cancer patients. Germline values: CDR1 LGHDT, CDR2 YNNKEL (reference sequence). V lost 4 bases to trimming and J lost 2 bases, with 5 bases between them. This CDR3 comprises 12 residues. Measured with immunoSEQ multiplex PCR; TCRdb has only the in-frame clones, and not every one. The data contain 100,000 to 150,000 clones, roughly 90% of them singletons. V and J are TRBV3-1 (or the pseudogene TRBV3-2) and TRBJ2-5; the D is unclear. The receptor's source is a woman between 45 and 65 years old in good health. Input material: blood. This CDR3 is CASSRNQETQYF. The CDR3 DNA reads TGTGCCAGCAGCCGCAATCAAGAGACCCAGTACTTC.